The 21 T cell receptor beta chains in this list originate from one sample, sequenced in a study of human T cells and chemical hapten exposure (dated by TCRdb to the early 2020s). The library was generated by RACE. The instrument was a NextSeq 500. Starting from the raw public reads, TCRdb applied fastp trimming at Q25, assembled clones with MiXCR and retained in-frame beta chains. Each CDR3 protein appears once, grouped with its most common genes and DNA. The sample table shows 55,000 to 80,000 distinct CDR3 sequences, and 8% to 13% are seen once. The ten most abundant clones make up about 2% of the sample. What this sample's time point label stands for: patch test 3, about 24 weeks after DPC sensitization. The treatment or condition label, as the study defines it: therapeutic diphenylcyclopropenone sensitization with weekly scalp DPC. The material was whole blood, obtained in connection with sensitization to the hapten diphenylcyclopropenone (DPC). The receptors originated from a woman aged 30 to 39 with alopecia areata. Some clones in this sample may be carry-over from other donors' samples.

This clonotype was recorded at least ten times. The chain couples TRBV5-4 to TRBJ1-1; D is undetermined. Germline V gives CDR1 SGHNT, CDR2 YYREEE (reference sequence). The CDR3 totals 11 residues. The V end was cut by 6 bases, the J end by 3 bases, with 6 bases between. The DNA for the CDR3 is TGTGCCAGCATTCTCGACACTGAAGCTTTCTTT. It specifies CASILDTEAFF. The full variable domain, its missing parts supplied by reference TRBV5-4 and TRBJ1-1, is ETGVTQSPTHLIKTRGQQVTLRCSSQSGHNTVSWYQQALGQGPQFIFQYYREEENGRGNFPPRFSGLQFPNYSSELNVNALELDDSALYLCASILDTEAFFGQGTRLTVV.

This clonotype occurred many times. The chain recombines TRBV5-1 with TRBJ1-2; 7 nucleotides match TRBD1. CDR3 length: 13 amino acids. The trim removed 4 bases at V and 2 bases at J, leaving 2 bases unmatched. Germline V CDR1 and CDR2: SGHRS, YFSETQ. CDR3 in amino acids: CASSQGVNYGYTF. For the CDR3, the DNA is TGCGCCAGCAGCCAGGGGGTCAACTATGGCTACACCTTC.

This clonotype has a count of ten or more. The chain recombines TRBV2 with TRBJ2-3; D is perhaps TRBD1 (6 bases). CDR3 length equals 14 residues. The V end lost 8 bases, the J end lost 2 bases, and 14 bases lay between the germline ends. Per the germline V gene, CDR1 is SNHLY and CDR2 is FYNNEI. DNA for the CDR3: TGTGCCAGCGCTGGACAGACGGTCACAGATACGCAGTATTTT. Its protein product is CASAGQTVTDTQYF.

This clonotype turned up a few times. The DNA of the CDR3 is TGTGCCAGCCGGATCCCATATCGGGAGAACACTGAAGCTTTCTTT. Its protein product is CASRIPYRENTEAFF. J is TRBJ1-1 and V is TRBV6-6, with unresolved D. The CDR3 extends over 15 amino acids. Germline values: CDR1 MNHNY, CDR2 SVGAGI (reference sequence). V was cut by 8 bases and J by 1 base, with 17 bases left in between.

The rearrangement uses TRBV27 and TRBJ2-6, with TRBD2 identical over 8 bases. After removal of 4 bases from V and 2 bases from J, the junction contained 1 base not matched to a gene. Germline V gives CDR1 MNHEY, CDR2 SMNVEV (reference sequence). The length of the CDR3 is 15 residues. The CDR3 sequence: CASSWREAGANVLTF. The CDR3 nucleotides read TGTGCCAGCAGTTGGCGGGAGGCTGGGGCCAACGTCCTGACTTTC.

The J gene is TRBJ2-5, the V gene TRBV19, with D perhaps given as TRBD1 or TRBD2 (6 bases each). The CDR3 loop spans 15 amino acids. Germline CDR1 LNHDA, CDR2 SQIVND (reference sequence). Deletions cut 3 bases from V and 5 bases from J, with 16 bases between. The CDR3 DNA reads TGTGCCAGTAGTATGATTAGGGGGGTTCTGGAGACCCAGTACTTC. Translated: CASSMIRGVLETQYF. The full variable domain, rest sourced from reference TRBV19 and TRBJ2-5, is DGGITQSPKYLFRKEGQNVTLSCEQNLNHDAMYWYRQDPGQGLRLIYYSQIVNDFQKGDIAEGYSVSREKKESFPLTVTSAQKNPTAFYLCASSMIRGVLETQYFGPGTRLLVL.

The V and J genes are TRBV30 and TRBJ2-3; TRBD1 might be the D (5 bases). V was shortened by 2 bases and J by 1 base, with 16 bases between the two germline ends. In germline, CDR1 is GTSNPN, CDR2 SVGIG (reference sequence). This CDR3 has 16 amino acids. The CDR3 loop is CAWSSPQLGRTDTQYF. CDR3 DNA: TGTGCCTGGAGTAGCCCACAATTGGGGCGCACAGATACGCAGTATTTT. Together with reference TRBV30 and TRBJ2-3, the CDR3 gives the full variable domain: SQTIHQWPATLVQPVGSPLSLECTVEGTSNPNLYWYRQAAGRGLQLLFYSVGIGQISSEVPQNLSASRPQDRQFILSSKKLLLSDSGFYLCAWSSPQLGRTDTQYFGPGTRLTVL.

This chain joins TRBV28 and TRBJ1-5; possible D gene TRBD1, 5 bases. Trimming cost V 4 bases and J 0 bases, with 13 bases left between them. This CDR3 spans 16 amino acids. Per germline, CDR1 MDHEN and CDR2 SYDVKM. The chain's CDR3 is CASSSPTGDSNQPQHF. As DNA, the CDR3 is TGTGCCAGCAGTTCCCCTACAGGAGATAGCAATCAGCCCCAGCATTTT.

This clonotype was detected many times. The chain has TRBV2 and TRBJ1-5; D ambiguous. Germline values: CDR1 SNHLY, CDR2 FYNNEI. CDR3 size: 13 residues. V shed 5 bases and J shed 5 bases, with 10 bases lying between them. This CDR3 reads CASSRREDQPQHF. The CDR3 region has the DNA TGTGCCAGCAGTCGGCGGGAGGATCAGCCCCAGCATTTT. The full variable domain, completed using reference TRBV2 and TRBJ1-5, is EPEVTQTPSHQVTQMGQEVILRCVPISNHLYFYWYRQILGQKVEFLVSFYNNEISEKSEIFDDQFSVERPDGSNFTLKIRSTKLEDSAMYFCASSRREDQPQHFGDGTRLSIL.

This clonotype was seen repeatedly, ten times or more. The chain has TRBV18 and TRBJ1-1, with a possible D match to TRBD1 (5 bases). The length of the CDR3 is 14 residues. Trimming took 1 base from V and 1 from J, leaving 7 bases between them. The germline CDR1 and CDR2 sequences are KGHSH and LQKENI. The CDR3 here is CASSPQGTNTEAFF. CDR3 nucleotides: TGTGCCAGCTCACCACAGGGGACGAACACTGAAGCTTTCTTT.

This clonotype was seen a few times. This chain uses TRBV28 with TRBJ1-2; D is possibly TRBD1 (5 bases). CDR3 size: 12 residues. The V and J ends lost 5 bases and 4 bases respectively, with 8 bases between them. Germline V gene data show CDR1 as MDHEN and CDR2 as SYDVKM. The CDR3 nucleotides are TGTGCCAGCAGTCAACAGGCCTATGGCTACACCTTC. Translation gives CASSQQAYGYTF.

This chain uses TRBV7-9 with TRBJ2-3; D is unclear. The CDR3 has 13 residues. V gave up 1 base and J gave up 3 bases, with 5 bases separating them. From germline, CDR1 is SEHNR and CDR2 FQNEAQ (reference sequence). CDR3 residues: CASSLVGTDTQYF. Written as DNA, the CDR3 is TGTGCCAGCAGCTTAGTTGGTACAGATACGCAGTATTTT.

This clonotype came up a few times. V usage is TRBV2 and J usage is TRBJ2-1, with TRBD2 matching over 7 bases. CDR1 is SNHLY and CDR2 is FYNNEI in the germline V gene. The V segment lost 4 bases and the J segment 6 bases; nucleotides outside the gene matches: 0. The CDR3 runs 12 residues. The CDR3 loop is CASSVAGNEQFF. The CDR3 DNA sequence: TGTGCCAGCAGTGTAGCGGGCAATGAGCAGTTCTTC.

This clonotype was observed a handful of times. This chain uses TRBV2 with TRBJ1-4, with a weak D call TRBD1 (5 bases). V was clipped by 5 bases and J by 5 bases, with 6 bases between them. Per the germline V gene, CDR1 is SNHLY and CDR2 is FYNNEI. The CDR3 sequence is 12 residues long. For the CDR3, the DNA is TGTGCCAGCAGTAACAGGAATGAAAAACTGTTTTTT. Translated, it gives CASSNRNEKLFF.

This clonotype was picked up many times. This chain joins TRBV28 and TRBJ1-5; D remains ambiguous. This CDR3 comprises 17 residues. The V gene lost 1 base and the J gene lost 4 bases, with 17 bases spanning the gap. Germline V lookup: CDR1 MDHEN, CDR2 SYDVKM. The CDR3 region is CASSLYGKGGKNQPQHF. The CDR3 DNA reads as TGTGCCAGCAGTTTATATGGTAAGGGAGGCAAGAATCAGCCCCAGCATTTT.

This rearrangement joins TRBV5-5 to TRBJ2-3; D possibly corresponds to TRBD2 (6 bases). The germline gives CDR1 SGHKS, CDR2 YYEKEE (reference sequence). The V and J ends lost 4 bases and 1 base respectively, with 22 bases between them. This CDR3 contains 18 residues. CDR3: CASSTRSRWGGGTDTQYF. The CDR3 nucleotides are TGTGCCAGCAGCACCCGATCCCGGTGGGGCGGGGGCACAGATACGCAGTATTTT.

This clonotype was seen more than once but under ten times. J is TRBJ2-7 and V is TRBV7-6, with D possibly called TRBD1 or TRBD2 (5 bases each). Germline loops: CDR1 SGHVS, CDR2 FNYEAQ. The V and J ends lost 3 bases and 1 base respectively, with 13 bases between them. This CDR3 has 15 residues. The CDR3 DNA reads TGTGCCAGCAGCTTGCTCGGGGACGGATCCTACGAGCAGTACTTC. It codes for CASSLLGDGSYEQYF.

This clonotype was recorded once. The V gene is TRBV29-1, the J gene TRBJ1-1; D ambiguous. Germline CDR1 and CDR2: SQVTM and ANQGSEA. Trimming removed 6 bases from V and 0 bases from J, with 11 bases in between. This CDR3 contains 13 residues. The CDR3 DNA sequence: TGCAGCGTCGATACGAACATGAACACTGAAGCTTTCTTT. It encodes CSVDTNMNTEAFF.

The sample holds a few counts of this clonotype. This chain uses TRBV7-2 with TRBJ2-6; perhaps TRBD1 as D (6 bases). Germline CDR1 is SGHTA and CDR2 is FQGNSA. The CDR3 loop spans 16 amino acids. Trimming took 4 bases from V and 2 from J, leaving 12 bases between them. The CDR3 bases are TGTGCCAGCAGCTCGCATACAGGGACTGGGGCCAACGTCCTGACTTTC. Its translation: CASSSHTGTGANVLTF.

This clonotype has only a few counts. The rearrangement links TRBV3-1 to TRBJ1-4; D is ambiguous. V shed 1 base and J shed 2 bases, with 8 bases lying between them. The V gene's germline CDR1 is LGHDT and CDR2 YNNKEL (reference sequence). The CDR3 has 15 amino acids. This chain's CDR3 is CASSQGGSTNEKLFF. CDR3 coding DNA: TGTGCCAGCAGCCAAGGTGGCAGTACTAATGAAAAACTGTTTTTT.

In nucleotides, the CDR3 is TGTGCCAGCACCACAGGAATCGGGAGGGCCGGAGAGACCCAGTACTTC. This sequence encodes CASTTGIGRAGETQYF. The V and J genes are TRBV7-2 and TRBJ2-5; 8 bases match TRBD2. The J segment lost 4 bases and the V segment lost 7 bases, leaving 14 bases of the junction unmatched. This CDR3 spans 16 amino acids. Germline V lookup: CDR1 SGHTA, CDR2 FQGNSA.